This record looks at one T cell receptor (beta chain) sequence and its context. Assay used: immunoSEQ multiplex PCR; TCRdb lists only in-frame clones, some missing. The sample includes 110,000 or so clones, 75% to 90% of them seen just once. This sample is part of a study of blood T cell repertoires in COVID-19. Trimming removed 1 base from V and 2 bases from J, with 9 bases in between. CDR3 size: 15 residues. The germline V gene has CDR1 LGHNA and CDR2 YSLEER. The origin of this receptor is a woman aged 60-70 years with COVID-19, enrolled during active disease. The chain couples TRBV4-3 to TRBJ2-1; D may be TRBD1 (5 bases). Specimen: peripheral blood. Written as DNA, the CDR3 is TGCGCCAGCAGCCAAGTGTGGGGCACCTACAATGAGCAGTTCTTC. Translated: CASSQVWGTYNEQFF.